This section outlines one T cell receptor (beta chain) sequence together with its context. This specimen comes from a study of T cells in narcolepsy. The data were produced by immunoSEQ multiplex PCR, yet TCRdb's version contains in-frame clones alone and is incomplete. The table includes around 31,000 clones, about 81% detected once. V was clipped by 7 bases and J by 6 bases; unmatched bases: 6. The CDR3 is made up of 12 amino acids. From germline, CDR1 is MNHEY and CDR2 SVGAGI. This TCR derives from a human donor with narcolepsy. The chain has TRBV6-5 and TRBJ2-7; 7 nucleotides line up with TRBD1. Material: CD45RA- memory CD4+ T cells from PBMCs. The CDR3 region is CASNRQGGEQYF. Here the CDR3 DNA reads TGTGCCAGCAATAGACAGGGTGGCGAGCAGTACTTC.